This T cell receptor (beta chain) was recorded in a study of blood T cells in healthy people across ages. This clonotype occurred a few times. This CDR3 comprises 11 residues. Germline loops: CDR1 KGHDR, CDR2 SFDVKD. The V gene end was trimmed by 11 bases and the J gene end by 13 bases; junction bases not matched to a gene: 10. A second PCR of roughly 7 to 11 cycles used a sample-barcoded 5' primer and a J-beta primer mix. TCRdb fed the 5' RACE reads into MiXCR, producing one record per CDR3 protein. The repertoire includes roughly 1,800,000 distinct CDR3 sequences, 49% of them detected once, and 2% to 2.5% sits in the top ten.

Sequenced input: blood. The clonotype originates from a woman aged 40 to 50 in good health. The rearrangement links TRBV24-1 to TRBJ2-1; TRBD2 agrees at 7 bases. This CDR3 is CAIGNGGNQFF. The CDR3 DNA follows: TGTGCCATAGGAAACGGGGGGAATCAGTTCTTC.